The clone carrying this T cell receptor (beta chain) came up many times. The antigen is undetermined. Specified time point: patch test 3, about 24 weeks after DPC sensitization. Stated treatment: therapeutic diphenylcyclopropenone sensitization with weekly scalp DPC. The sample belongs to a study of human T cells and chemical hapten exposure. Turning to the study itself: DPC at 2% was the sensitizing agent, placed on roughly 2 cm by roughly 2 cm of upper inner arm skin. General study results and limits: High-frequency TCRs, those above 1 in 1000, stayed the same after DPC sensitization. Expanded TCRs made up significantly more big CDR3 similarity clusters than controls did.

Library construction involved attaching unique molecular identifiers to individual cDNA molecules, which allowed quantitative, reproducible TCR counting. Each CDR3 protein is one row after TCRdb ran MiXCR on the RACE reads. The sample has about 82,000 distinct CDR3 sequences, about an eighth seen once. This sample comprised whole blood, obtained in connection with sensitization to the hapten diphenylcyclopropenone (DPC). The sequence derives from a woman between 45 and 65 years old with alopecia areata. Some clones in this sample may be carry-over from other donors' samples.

The CDR3 DNA reads TGTGCCAGCAGTAACCCCCTAGGTTACAATGAGCAGTTCTTC. It is translated as CASSNPLGYNEQFF. The J gene is TRBJ2-1, the V gene TRBV27; no definite D call. The CDR3 totals 14 residues. CDR1 is MNHEY, CDR2 SMNVEV, per germline (reference sequence). Trimming took off 5 bases at V and 4 bases at J, with 12 bases between the two ends.